Listed here are 15 T cell receptor beta chains from one sample, sequenced in a study of neurological immune-mediated disorders. A single record per CDR3 protein comes from TCRdb applying MiXCR to the 5' RACE reads. This table has approximately 74,000 distinct CDR3 sequences, 4% to 6% appearing once. Material: PBMCs. The receptors originated from a man younger than 35 with multiple sclerosis.

In this sample, this clonotype turned up many times. V gene TRBV29-1 combines with J gene TRBJ2-1; 11 bases line up with TRBD1. This CDR3 contains 15 residues. The V gene's germline CDR1 is SQVTM and CDR2 ANQGSEA. Trimming took 4 bases from V and 6 from J; bases not matched to a gene: 8. The CDR3 DNA reads TGCAGCGTTGTGTCTGGGACAGGGGGTATCAATGAGCAGTTCTTC. Amino acid sequence: CSVVSGTGGINEQFF.

This sequence joins TRBV7-9 and TRBJ2-7; unclear D gene. The CDR3 has 12 residues. Germline assignment: CDR1 SEHNR and CDR2 FQNEAQ (reference sequence). V gave up 8 bases and J gave up 1 base, with 9 bases separating them. The CDR3 reads CASVTTSYEQYF. DNA of the CDR3: TGTGCCAGCGTCACTACGTCCTACGAGCAGTACTTC.

The V call is TRBV5-1, the J call TRBJ2-7; 7 nucleotides agree with TRBD1. The CDR3 has 15 amino acids. J lost 7 bases, V lost 3 bases, and 13 bases had no gene match. Germline V CDR1 and CDR2: SGHRS, YFSETQ. The CDR3 is CASSYADRSGEEQYF. The CDR3 nucleotides read TGCGCCAGCAGCTACGCGGACAGGAGTGGCGAAGAGCAGTACTTC.

In its sample, this clonotype was seen many times. This chain joins TRBV3-1 and TRBJ2-5, with D perhaps TRBD1 or TRBD2 (5 bases each). Germline lookup yields CDR1 LGHDT and CDR2 YNNKEL (reference sequence). Trimming left V 11 bases short and J 3 bases short, with 13 bases between. The CDR3 is 12 residues long. The CDR3 sequence is CAFGGHKETQYF. CDR3 coding DNA: TGTGCCTTCGGAGGACATAAAGAGACCCAGTACTTC.

Remarks on this clonotype: A much bigger clone sits one base away, suggesting this may be a read error. The chain employs TRBV7-2 and TRBJ2-3; D might be TRBD1 (6 bases). The germline gives CDR1 SGHTA, CDR2 FQGNSA. There are 13 residues in the CDR3. This chain's CDR3 is CASGTGLTDTQCF. For the CDR3, the DNA is TGTGCCAGCGGCACAGGGCTCACAGATACGCAGTGTTTT.

This clonotype was recorded at least ten times. The chain joins TRBV9 to TRBJ2-2, with unresolved D. The length of the CDR3 is 15 residues. Germline-derived CDR1 and CDR2 are SGDLS and YYNGEE. The V end lost 1 base, the J end lost 1 base, and 8 bases lay between the germline ends. CDR3: CASSVRVQNTGELFF. The CDR3 DNA reads as TGTGCCAGCAGCGTAAGAGTCCAGAACACCGGGGAGCTGTTTTTT.

This clonotype showed up many times. The V gene is TRBV27, the J gene TRBJ2-1; no definite D call. V lost 2 bases and J lost 3, with 5 bases in between. CDR3 length: 13 amino acids. Germline CDR1 and CDR2: MNHEY and SMNVEV (reference sequence). CDR3 in amino acids: CASSLKGYNEQFF. The CDR3 nucleotides read TGTGCCAGCAGTTTAAAGGGCTACAATGAGCAGTTCTTC.

This clonotype was found many times. The rearrangement joins TRBV20-1 to TRBJ1-5, with TRBD1 identical over 7 bases. Germline values: CDR1 DFQATT, CDR2 SNEGSKA (reference sequence). The CDR3 runs to 15 residues. V was clipped by 4 bases and J by 4 bases; unmatched bases: 10. CDR3 nucleotide sequence: TGCAGTGCTATACAGGGGAGAGTGGCAAATCAGCCCCAGCATTTT. Protein: CSAIQGRVANQPQHF.

V is TRBV5-1 and J is TRBJ2-1, with D possibly TRBD2 on 6 matching bases. The CDR3 contains 19 residues. V was trimmed by 0 bases and J by 8 bases, leaving 27 bases between them. Per the germline V gene, CDR1 is SGHRS and CDR2 is YFSETQ. The CDR3 DNA sequence: TGCGCCAGCAGCTTGGCCATCGGAGGTCCGGGACTTTTCGCCGATGAGCAGTTCTTC. Protein sequence: CASSLAIGGPGLFADEQFF.

This clonotype was counted many times. The chain couples TRBV12-3 or TRBV12-4 to TRBJ1-1; D remains unclear. The CDR3 covers 13 residues. V gave up 7 bases and J gave up 6 bases, with 15 bases separating them. The CDR3 DNA reads as TGTGCCAGCACCGAGTCCCTATACGCTGAAGCTTTCTTT. This codes for CASTESLYAEAFF.

There are many counts of this clonotype. The junction departs from the called germline gene at one end, perhaps through a read error. The genes are TRBV7-3 and TRBJ1-1; D remains ambiguous. Germline values: CDR1 SGHTA, CDR2 FQGTGA. The length of the CDR3 is 14 residues. The CDR3 protein is CASSLTPGRTEAFF. CDR3 in DNA: TGTGCCAGCAGCCTAACCCCCGGTCGGACTGAAGCTTTCTTT.

This clonotype was detected ten times or more. The J gene is TRBJ2-1, the V gene TRBV7-2; 8 bases map to TRBD2. V gave up 5 bases and J gave up 7 bases; unmatched junction bases: 10. The CDR3 sequence is 15 residues long. Germline CDR1 SGHTA, CDR2 FQGNSA. The chain's CDR3 is CASSRRAGEENEQFF. The DNA of the CDR3 is TGTGCCAGCAGCCGCCGAGCGGGGGAGGAAAATGAGCAGTTCTTC.

This clonotype came up a few times. V usage is TRBV27 and J usage is TRBJ2-3; a weak D match, TRBD1 (5 bases). The CDR3 is 14 amino acids. Trimming took off 6 bases at V and 0 bases at J, with 10 bases between the two ends. Germline CDR1 and CDR2: MNHEY and SMNVEV (reference sequence). The CDR3 reads CASRRTTSTDTQYF. As DNA, the CDR3 is TGTGCCAGCAGGCGGACAACTAGCACAGATACGCAGTATTTT.

This clonotype was recorded many times. The J gene is TRBJ1-4, the V gene TRBV15; a possible D gene is TRBD1 (6 bases). The ends were cut back, 3 bases at V and 4 bases at J, with 15 bases in the middle. Germline CDR1 LNHNV, CDR2 YYDKDF (reference sequence). This CDR3 spans 16 amino acids. CDR3 bases: TGTGCCACCAGCAGGTCCCTGGACAGAATTAATGAAAAACTGTTTTTT. Translated, it gives CATSRSLDRINEKLFF.

This clonotype has a count of ten or more. This rearrangement joins TRBV29-1 to TRBJ1-6; 9 bases map to TRBD1. Per the germline V gene, CDR1 is SQVTM and CDR2 is ANQGSEA. This CDR3 is 13 amino acids long. With 6 bases clipped from V and 8 bases from J, the junction kept 5 bases outside the gene matches. Here the CDR3 reads CSVGTGNDSPLHF. The CDR3, as DNA: TGCAGCGTCGGGACAGGGAATGATTCACCCCTCCACTTT.